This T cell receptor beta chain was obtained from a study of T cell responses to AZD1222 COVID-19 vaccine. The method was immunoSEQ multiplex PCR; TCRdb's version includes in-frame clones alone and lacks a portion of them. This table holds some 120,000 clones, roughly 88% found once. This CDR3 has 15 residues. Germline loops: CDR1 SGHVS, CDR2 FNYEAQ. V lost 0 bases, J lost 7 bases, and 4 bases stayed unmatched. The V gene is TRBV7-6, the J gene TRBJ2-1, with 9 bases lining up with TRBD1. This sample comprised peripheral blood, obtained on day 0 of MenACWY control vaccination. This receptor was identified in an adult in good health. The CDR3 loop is CASSLAGTGWNEQFF. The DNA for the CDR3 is TGTGCCAGCAGCTTAGCGGGGACAGGGTGGAATGAGCAGTTCTTC. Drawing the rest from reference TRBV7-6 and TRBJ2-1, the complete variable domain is GAGVSQSPRYKVTKRGQDVALRCDPISGHVSLYWYRQALGQGPEFLTYFNYEAQQDKSGLPNDRFSAERPEGSISTLTIQRTEQRDSAMYRCASSLAGTGWNEQFFGPGTRLTVL.